This entry describes one TCR beta chain. This clone has just a few counts. No cognate antigen has been identified for it. No base quality information exists; no much larger clone differs at one position. Patients with autoimmune disease history or receiving systemic immunosuppression were excluded from the trial. In every dose cohort, peripheral blood was drawn for TCR sequencing at baseline, cycle 4 day 1, and cycle 7 day 1. The samples were taken from a phase I, first-in-human, multicenter, open-label dose-escalation trial of ivuxolimab. Adults with locally advanced or metastatic melanoma, renal cell carcinoma, hepatocellular carcinoma or head and neck squamous cell carcinoma were enrolled in the trial. Before TCR sequencing, CD4+ T cells and CD8+ T cells from peripheral blood were sorted into separate populations. V lost 6 bases and J lost 7 bases, and the count of bases not matched to a germline gene is 2. There are 11 amino acids in the CDR3, from cysteine to phenylalanine inclusive. The DNA shown is the 33-base CDR3, in frame from base 1.

This sample is drawn from a study of OX40 agonist ivuxolimab in advanced cancers. In terms of the full investigation: Ivuxolimab, which targeted the costimulatory receptor OX40 (CD134), was an agonistic, fully human IgG2 monoclonal antibody. The paper covers the monotherapy dose-escalation part of the phase I ivuxolimab trial, which included N of about 50 patients. Intravenous ivuxolimab was administered to patients every 2 weeks at six dose levels: 0.01, 0.1, 0.3, 1.5, 3 and 10 mg/kg. Patients were allowed to have had prior anti-PD-1, anti-PD-L1 or anti-CTLA-4 therapy, and 30% to 40% of the dose-escalation patients had been treated with checkpoint inhibitors. Of the approximately 54 dose-escalation patients, hepatocellular carcinoma was present in 19, melanoma in roughly 15, renal cell carcinoma in 9 and head and neck cancer in 9. Peripheral TCRbeta sequencing aimed to test whether ivuxolimab altered TCR sequence diversity and caused clonal T-cell expansion. Partial responses occurred in three dose-escalation patients, of whom one had hepatocellular carcinoma and two had cutaneous melanoma. In the dose-escalation cohort, more than 80% of patients were male, and the mean age was roughly 60 years with a range of roughly 20 to 80. Overall results and qualifications from the work: Clonal expansion of both CD4+ and CD8+ blood T cells was observed from baseline to week 6 at doses 0.1 to 3.0 mg/kg. The antigen specificity of the clonally expanded peripheral T cells was not determined. In partial responders in the 0.1-3.0 mg/kg groups, normalized peripheral clonal expansion was found to be among the lowest, especially among CD8+ T cells. Low levels of normalized T-cell clonal expansion were also seen in some patients who did not respond. On average, CD8+ T cells showed more expanded clones than CD4+ T cells after ivuxolimab.

To sequence the TCRbeta CDR3 region, genomic DNA was isolated from the sorted cells. TCRbeta CDR3 regions were sequenced using the immunoSEQ Assay. This immuneACCESS table, as held by TCRdb, lists in-frame sequences with V and J called but not all clones. Of the missing ones, under half trace to an unresolved V gene in checked studies; the others have no known cause. Here the sample has approximately 70,000 clones; 77% occur a single time. The top ten clonotypes cover over 1.5% of the sample. The TCR comes from an adult with an advanced solid tumor such as melanoma, head and neck, liver or kidney cancer. The sequence links TRBV23-1 to TRBJ1-2, with TRBD1 identical over 7 junction bases. TRBV23-1 qualifies as an ORF whose function is uncertain. Material: CD4+ or CD8+ T cells sorted from blood, obtained in a trial of the OX40 agonist ivuxolimab. The CDR3 region has the sequence CASRHRGGYTF. The nucleotide sequence is TGCGCCAGCAGACACAGGGGTGGCTACACCTTC.